This T cell receptor (beta chain) was captured by sequencing in a study of PD-1 blockade in classical Hodgkin lymphoma (TCRdb year 2020). Regarding the study in general: Nivolumab dosing was 3 mg/kg intravenously every 2 weeks, continuing until either disease progression or unacceptable toxicity. The study used TCR beta sequencing and CyTOF to define a peripheral blood immune signature of response to PD-1 blockade in classical Hodgkin lymphoma. On the study overall, not on this receptor specifically: A significant rise by C4D1 was seen in CD4+ but not CD8+ TCR diversity (p=0.0027 vs p=0.16), with the rise being most apparent in complete responders (p=0.02). Baseline diversity similar to that of newly diagnosed patients was observed in trial patients achieving complete response, whereas significantly lower diversity was observed in partial responders and progressors. Newly diagnosed patients were reported to have lower baseline TCR diversity than healthy donors, and relapsed/refractory patients were reported to have lower baseline TCR diversity still. Patients starting nivolumab less than 1 year after ASCT had lower diversity and were excluded from later analyses to avoid confounding by immune reconstitution. The study was restricted to a single clinical trial cohort, and the causes of repertoire differences, possibly disease activity or prior therapy, were left undefined.

The time point label, read with the paper, signifies: cycle 4 day 1 (C4D1), after less than 7 weeks of nivolumab. Every trial patient had relapsed after autologous stem cell transplantation, and cohorts A, B and C differed in prior brentuximab vedotin exposure. The trial cohort was composed of 56 patients with relapsed/refractory classical Hodgkin lymphoma, for whom complete response, partial response or progressive disease was recorded as best overall response. Single-agent nivolumab was administered to trial patients in the multi-cohort phase II CheckMate 205 trial. Best overall response was determined by an independent review committee according to the 2007 International Working Group response criteria. PBMCs from the trial were collected at three points: immediately before nivolumab initiation (C1D1), and during therapy at cycle 2 day 1 and cycle 4 day 1. Peripheral blood was collected in 8 mL Vacutainer Cell Preparation Tubes, from which PBMCs were isolated by centrifugation and then cryopreserved.

A remark on this clone: It has no known antigen specificity. Base quality data are lacking; no much larger clone is found one base away.

Genomic DNA was extracted with the Qiagen DNeasy kit from unsorted PBMCs and from negatively selected CD4+ and CD8+ fractions. TCR beta CDR3 regions were amplified by immunoSEQ multiplex PCR using primers annealing to V and J segments. A synthetic immune receptor repertoire was used to minimize amplification bias, and any remaining bias was removed computationally after sequencing. Processing in the source paper ran as follows. Custom Python scripts were used to quantify repertoire diversity as the Shannon entropy index. Unsorted, CD4+ and CD8+ repertoires were analyzed separately, except in combined analyses where CD4+ and CD8+ sequences were merged in silico. Clonal expansion was defined as at least a 2-fold frequency increase after treatment relative to C1D1, with a pseudocount of 0.5 for undetected baseline clones. Clones with 0 or 1 copy at C1D1 were defined as singleton clones, while clones with 2 or more copies were defined as non-singleton clones. Clones expanded in unsorted samples were labelled as CD4+, CD8+ or unknown by matching protein sequences in sorted samples from the same patient. Wilcoxon tests on paired samples were used to test changes in diversity from C1D1 to C4D1. Not all clones reach the TCRdb copy of this immuneACCESS table, which keeps in-frame sequences only. Checked studies attribute under half of the gap to unresolved V genes and leave the rest unexplained. The V and J calls and clone size come from that table; D and trimming were worked out from the DNA. The sample table shows 100,000 or so clones, and around nine tenths are seen once. The ten top clones hold over 15% of the sample.

From the germline V gene, CDR1 is SGHRS and CDR2 is YFSETQ. There are 13 amino acids in the CDR3, from cysteine to phenylalanine inclusive. The retained sequence is limited to the CDR3, 39 bases, with the frame set at the first base. The trim is 0 bases for V and 7 bases for J, with a gap of 8 bases between the germline ends. This receptor was obtained from a human donor with classical Hodgkin lymphoma. The starting material was peripheral blood mononuclear cells (PBMCs), obtained before the fourth cycle of nivolumab. The rearranged segments are TRBV5-1 and TRBJ2-1, with an unclear D gene assignment. The DNA sequence is given as TGCGCCAGCAGCTTGGGGGATCTAAATGAGCAGTTCTTC. It specifies CASSLGDLNEQFF.